The text below deals with one TCR beta chain. This sample is part of a study of T cells expressing NK-cell markers. TCRdb reprocessed the 5' RACE reads and keeps a single row for each CDR3 protein, giving no DNA. The listing contains about 460,000 distinct CDR3 sequences. CDR3 length: 13 amino acids. Germline CDR1 is MDHEN and CDR2 is SYDVKM. The material sequenced was blood T cells: a sorted CD56 or NKG2C T cell subset, CD4+ or CD8+ T cells, or bulk PBMC T cells (not recorded which). The J gene is TRBJ2-3, the V gene TRBV28; the TCRdb D gene call, TRBD2, has no DNA to confirm it. This sequence originates from a woman in her 50s in good health. The CDR3: CASSLQSPDTQYF.